This is a list of T cell receptor beta chains from one sample in a study of lymphopenia after photon versus proton radiotherapy. Method: immunoSEQ multiplex PCR; TCRdb's copy keeps in-frame clones and lacks some. The sample lists roughly 35,000 clones, 70% to 90% occurring once. This specimen was peripheral blood, taken from a patient treated with photon-based radiotherapy. All receptors derive from a man aged 50 or older with gastric cancer. The CDR3 runs from the conserved cysteine through the conserved F or W. Each record gives: clone size, V gene, D gene, J gene, CDR3 DNA, CDR3 protein. A D gene is named only where the DNA matches it firmly. Part of the rows lack a size; the others show once, few, many or a class for expanded clones.

size: few
V: TRBV25-1
D: -
J: TRBJ1-1
DNA: TGTGCCAGCAGTGGCGGACACGGAGGAAATTTTATGAACACTGAAGCTTTCTTT
CDR3: CASSGGHGGNFMNTEAFF

size: -
V: TRBV6-1
D: TRBD1
J: TRBJ1-1
DNA: TGTGCCAGCAGTGCGGGGACAGGGGGGAACACTGAAGCTTTCTTT
CDR3: CASSAGTGGNTEAFF

size: -
V: TRBV6-5
D: -
J: TRBJ2-7
DNA: TGTGCCAGCAGTTACTCGAGGCAGGGGAACTACGAGCAGTACTTC
CDR3: CASSYSRQGNYEQYF

size: few
V: TRBV15
D: -
J: TRBJ2-1
DNA: TGTGCCACCAGCAGAATAACGGGGGAGGTAGGATACAATGAGCAGTTCTTC
CDR3: CATSRITGEVGYNEQFF

size: -
V: TRBV7-2
D: TRBD2
J: TRBJ2-1
DNA: TGTGCCAGCAGAGGGACTAGCGGGAGCGTGAATGAGCAGTTCTTC
CDR3: CASRGTSGSVNEQFF

size: -
V: TRBV28
D: TRBD2
J: TRBJ2-3
DNA: TGTGCCAGCAACCGACCAGGGACTAGCGGGAGCAGGAGGGCAGATACGCAGTATTTT
CDR3: CASNRPGTSGSRRADTQYF

size: -
V: TRBV2
D: -
J: TRBJ2-7
DNA: TGTGCCAGCAGTGAGGTGGGAGGGACAAGTGAGCAGTACTTC
CDR3: CASSEVGGTSEQYF

size: -
V: TRBV2
D: -
J: TRBJ2-1
DNA: TGTGCCAGCAGTGCTGAGCGGTACAATGAGCAGTTCTTC
CDR3: CASSAERYNEQFF

size: once
V: TRBV27
D: TRBD1
J: TRBJ1-4
DNA: TGTGCCAGCAGTTTAGTACAGGGGGTAAAACTGTTTTTT
CDR3: CASSLVQGVKLFF

size: -
V: TRBV10-3
D: -
J: TRBJ2-7
DNA: TGTGCCATCAGTGAGTCGAGGGGTCCTAGCTCCTACGAGCAGTACTTC
CDR3: CAISESRGPSSYEQYF

size: -
V: TRBV14
D: -
J: TRBJ2-7
DNA: TGTGCCAGCAGCCATGTTTTAGCGGACTACGAGCAGTACTTC
CDR3: CASSHVLADYEQYF

size: -
V: TRBV7-8
D: TRBD1
J: TRBJ2-5
DNA: TGTGCCAGCAGCTTCCAGGACAGGAGGGAGACCCAGTACTTC
CDR3: CASSFQDRRETQYF

size: -
V: TRBV19
D: TRBD1
J: TRBJ2-7
DNA: TGTGCCAGTAGCTTCGGACAGGGGGCCATTTACGAGCAGTACTTC
CDR3: CASSFGQGAIYEQYF

size: -
V: TRBV19
D: -
J: TRBJ1-5
DNA: TGTGCCAGTAGTACAGATCCCCTGCGCGCTCAGCCCCAGCATTTT
CDR3: CASSTDPLRAQPQHF

size: -
V: TRBV19
D: -
J: TRBJ2-2
DNA: TGTGCCAGTAGTATCTCGGGGATTAACACCGGGGAGCTGTTTTTT
CDR3: CASSISGINTGELFF

size: -
V: TRBV18
D: -
J: TRBJ1-3
DNA: TGTGCCAGCTCACCCGTGGGGGATGGAAACACCATATATTTT
CDR3: CASSPVGDGNTIYF

size: -
V: TRBV5-1
D: TRBD2
J: TRBJ2-1
DNA: TGCGCCAGCAGCCGTACTAGCGGAATAAGCTCCTACAATGAGCAGTTCTTC
CDR3: CASSRTSGISSYNEQFF

size: -
V: TRBV4-1
D: TRBD2
J: TRBJ2-1
DNA: TGCGCCAGCAGCCATCCCGGGAGGTACAATGAGCAGTTCTTC
CDR3: CASSHPGRYNEQFF

size: few
V: TRBV10-3
D: -
J: TRBJ2-7
DNA: TGTGCCATCAGTGAGGGGACTGACGGGTACGAGCAGTACTTC
CDR3: CAISEGTDGYEQYF

size: -
V: TRBV11-2
D: -
J: TRBJ2-5
DNA: TGTGCCAGCAGCCCCGGGACAACACAAGAGACCCAGTACTTC
CDR3: CASSPGTTQETQYF

size: few
V: TRBV5-1
D: -
J: TRBJ2-3
DNA: TGCGCCAGCAGCTTGGGGCACAGGGACCCTAGCACAGATACGCAGTATTTT
CDR3: CASSLGHRDPSTDTQYF

size: -
V: TRBV2
D: -
J: TRBJ1-6
DNA: TGTGCCAGCAGTGCCCAGACTGGGTCACCCCTCCACTTT
CDR3: CASSAQTGSPLHF

size: once
V: TRBV2
D: TRBD2
J: TRBJ2-5
DNA: TGTGCCAGCAGTGAAACGGGTCTAGCGGTCGGGGAGACCCAGTACTTC
CDR3: CASSETGLAVGETQYF

size: -
V: TRBV15
D: TRBD1
J: TRBJ1-2
DNA: TGTGCCACCAGCAGGGTCTCGGGACAGGGTTTCGGCTACACCTTC
CDR3: CATSRVSGQGFGYTF